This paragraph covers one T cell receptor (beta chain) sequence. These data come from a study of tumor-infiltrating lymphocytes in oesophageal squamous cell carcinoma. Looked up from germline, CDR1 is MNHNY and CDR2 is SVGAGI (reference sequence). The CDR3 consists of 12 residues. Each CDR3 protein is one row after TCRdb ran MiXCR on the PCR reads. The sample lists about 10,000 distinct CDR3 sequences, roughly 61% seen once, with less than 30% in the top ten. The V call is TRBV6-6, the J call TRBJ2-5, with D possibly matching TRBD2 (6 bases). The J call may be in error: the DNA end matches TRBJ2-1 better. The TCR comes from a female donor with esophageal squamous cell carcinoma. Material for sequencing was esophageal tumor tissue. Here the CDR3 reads CASSASGHEQFF. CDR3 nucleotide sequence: TGTGCCAGCAGTGCGAGCGGGCATGAGCAGTTCTTC.